The 22 T cell receptor beta chains reported below all come from one sample, sequenced in a study of Graves' ophthalmopathy and Graves' hyperthyroidism. Amplification of the TCR beta CDR3 regions used RNA transcripts (as template). First-round RT-PCR relied on HTBI primers, and a second-round multiplex PCR came next. MiXCR, applied by TCRdb to the multiplex PCR reads, yields one record per CDR3 protein. The table has almost 750,000 distinct CDR3 sequences, 40% seen once; the top ten hold about 40%. The specimen was peripheral blood. The receptors originated from an adult man with Graves' ophthalmopathy.

This rearrangement joins TRBV19 to TRBJ2-7; 7 bases match TRBD1. J lost 3 bases, V lost 10 bases, and 12 bases had no gene match. The CDR3 has 14 amino acids. Germline V CDR1 and CDR2: LNHDA, SQIVND (reference sequence). The CDR3 DNA follows: TGTGCCAATAGCCGGACAGGTCGGAACTACGAGCAGTACTTC. Translating gives CANSRTGRNYEQYF.

Many counts were recorded for this clonotype. The chain has TRBV5-1 and TRBJ1-2; TRBD1 might be the D (6 bases). The CDR3 runs to 13 residues. V lost 4 bases to trimming and J lost 3 bases, with 10 bases between them. Germline lookup yields CDR1 SGHRS and CDR2 YFSETQ. This CDR3 reads CASSTRTDYGYTF. CDR3 nucleotides: TGCGCCAGCAGCACTAGGACAGACTATGGCTACACCTTC.

The chain joins TRBV25-1 to TRBJ2-7, with 12 nucleotides matching TRBD1. V gave up 5 bases and J gave up 5 bases; unmatched junction bases: 7. Germline lookup yields CDR1 MGHDK and CDR2 SYGVNS. This CDR3 has 15 amino acids. This chain's CDR3 is CASSLPGTGGDEQYF. The DNA of the CDR3 is TGTGCCAGCAGTTTACCCGGGACAGGGGGCGACGAGCAGTACTTC.

The sample holds one count of this clonotype. The gene calls are TRBV29-1 and TRBJ2-1, with 7 bases lining up with TRBD2. The germline V gene encodes CDR1 SQVTM and CDR2 ANQGSEA. CDR3 length equals 14 residues. Losses at the gene ends were 2 bases for V and 6 bases for J; bases not matched to a gene: 7. CDR3: CSVEPPGRVNEQFF. The CDR3 nucleotides read TGCAGCGTTGAACCGCCGGGGAGGGTCAATGAGCAGTTCTTC.

This chain links TRBV6-6 with TRBJ2-6, with D possibly called TRBD1 or TRBD2 (6 bases each). CDR3 length: 17 amino acids. Per germline, CDR1 MNHNY and CDR2 SVGAGI (reference sequence). V lost 5 bases, J lost 4 bases, and 18 bases lay in between. The CDR3 bases are TGTGCCAGCAGTCCGGCAGTGGGGGGCGACGGGGCCAACGTCCTGACTTTC. This encodes CASSPAVGGDGANVLTF.

This rearrangement joins TRBV19 to TRBJ1-1; TRBD1 aligns across 9 bases. This CDR3 has 18 residues. The germline gives CDR1 LNHDA, CDR2 SQIVND (reference sequence). With 5 bases clipped from V and 0 bases from J, the junction kept 13 bases outside the gene matches. The CDR3 is CASSSSSGTGTMNTEAFF. The CDR3 region has the DNA TGTGCCAGTAGTTCCTCCTCCGGGACAGGGACCATGAACACTGAAGCTTTCTTT.

Written as DNA, the CDR3 is TGTGCCAGCAGCCGGACAGTGACCGGGGAGCTGTTTTTT. Encoded protein: CASSRTVTGELFF. The chain has TRBV7-9 and TRBJ2-2, with TRBD1 as a possible D gene (6 bases). Germline lookup yields CDR1 SEHNR and CDR2 FQNEAQ (reference sequence). The CDR3 length is 13 residues. V lost 5 bases to trimming and J lost 5 bases, with 9 bases between them. The full variable domain, completed using reference TRBV7-9 and TRBJ2-2, is DTGVSQNPRHKITKRGQNVTFRCDPISEHNRLYWYRQTLGQGPEFLTYFQNEAQLEKSRLLSDRFSAERPKGSFSTLEIQRTEQGDSAMYLCASSRTVTGELFFGEGSRLTVL.

This clonotype has at least ten counts. This chain links TRBV15 with TRBJ2-7, with TRBD2 matching over 8 bases. CDR3 size: 13 residues. V lost 5 bases, J lost 4 bases, and 4 bases stayed unmatched. The germline gives CDR1 LNHNV, CDR2 YYDKDF (reference sequence). CDR3 sequence reads: CATSFGGGYEQYF. CDR3 DNA: TGTGCCACCAGCTTCGGGGGGGGGTACGAGCAGTACTTC.

In nucleotides, the CDR3 is TGTGCCAGCAGCTTAATTGAGCGGGAGACTGAAGCTTTCTTT. Protein sequence: CASSLIERETEAFF. The chain joins TRBV7-9 to TRBJ1-1; unclear D gene. Germline CDR1 and CDR2: SEHNR and FQNEAQ (reference sequence). V shed 2 bases and J shed 5 bases, with 12 bases lying between them. The CDR3 spans 14 residues.

V usage is TRBV9 and J usage is TRBJ2-5, with D perhaps given as TRBD1 or TRBD2 (5 bases each). Trimming stripped 4 bases from V and 4 bases from J, with 29 bases between. In germline, CDR1 is SGDLS, CDR2 YYNGEE. The CDR3 loop spans 19 amino acids. The CDR3 region has the DNA TGTGCCAGCAGCTCCGGCCTAGGGTCGTTCACCGGGACGGCAGAGACCCAGTACTTC. Amino acids: CASSSGLGSFTGTAETQYF.

The table lists this clonotype with many counts. V gene TRBV29-1 combines with J gene TRBJ1-2; weak D call: TRBD1 (6 bases). V dropped 3 bases and J dropped 3 bases, with 17 bases sitting between them. Looked up from germline, CDR1 is SQVTM and CDR2 is ANQGSEA. The length of the CDR3 is 15 residues. This CDR3 reads CSVDQVSGAHYGYTF. The CDR3 nucleotides are TGCAGCGTTGACCAGGTCTCAGGGGCTCACTATGGCTACACCTTC.

This clonotype has more than one count but fewer than ten. This chain links TRBV5-1 with TRBJ2-7, with D possibly TRBD2 on 6 matching bases. Germline loops: CDR1 SGHRS, CDR2 YFSETQ. The V and J ends lost 0 bases and 3 bases respectively, with 13 bases between them. This CDR3 is built from 15 residues. For the CDR3, the DNA is TGCGCCAGCAGCTTGGAAGGGACTGGATTCTACGAGCAGTACTTC. It codes for CASSLEGTGFYEQYF. The variable domain in full, with the rest retrieved from reference TRBV5-1 and TRBJ2-7, is KAGVTQTPRYLIKTRGQQVTLSCSPISGHRSVSWYQQTPGQGLQFLFEYFSETQRNKGNFPGRFSGRQFSNSRSEMNVSTLELGDSALYLCASSLEGTGFYEQYFGPGTRLTVT.

A remark on this clonotype: Given a much more abundant clone one base away, this may be a read error. This chain joins TRBV7-2 and TRBJ2-7, with D possibly being TRBD1 (5 bases). The CDR3 is 13 residues long. Germline CDR1 SGHTA, CDR2 FQGNSA. The DNA of the CDR3 is TGTGCCAGCGGCTTAGTGCGCAGGGACGAGCAGTACTTC. Translating it yields CASGLVRRDEQYF.

The chain links TRBV19 to TRBJ1-2; 11 bases line up with TRBD1. The germline V gene has CDR1 LNHDA and CDR2 SQIVND (reference sequence). J gave up 4 bases and V 8 bases, and 6 bases lay outside the gene matches. This CDR3 has 14 residues. The CDR3 nucleotides read TGTGCCAGTCGGGACAGGGGGGCTAGCTATGGCTACACCTTC. It yields the protein CASRDRGASYGYTF.

The genes are TRBV20-1 and TRBJ2-5; D might be TRBD1 (6 bases). The CDR3 sequence is 14 residues long. Germline CDR1 DFQATT, CDR2 SNEGSKA (reference sequence). V was cut by 6 bases and J by 5 bases, with 19 bases left in between. The CDR3 spells CSAPRAGVVETQYF. The CDR3 nucleotides read TGCAGTGCCCCCAGGGCAGGGGTGGTGGAGACCCAGTACTTC.

This clonotype was counted ten times or more. This chain uses TRBV7-6 with TRBJ1-6; D is undetermined. The ends were cut back, 1 base at V and 6 bases at J, with 10 bases in the middle. This CDR3 has 15 residues. From germline, CDR1 is SGHVS and CDR2 FNYEAQ. The CDR3 loop is CASSLVGPPNSPLHF. For the CDR3, the DNA is TGTGCCAGCAGCTTAGTTGGGCCACCTAATTCACCCCTCCACTTT.

This clonotype was counted many times. V gene TRBV25-1 combines with J gene TRBJ2-5; 8 positions match TRBD2. CDR1 MGHDK and CDR2 SYGVNS come from the germline V gene. Trimming took 2 bases from V and 2 from J; bases not matched to a gene: 10. The CDR3 spans 17 residues. The DNA of the CDR3 is TGTGCCAGCAGTGAACCACCTCCACTAGCGGCTCAAGAGACCCAGTACTTC. Its translation is CASSEPPPLAAQETQYF.

This clonotype was found many times. This chain connects TRBV12-3 or TRBV12-4 to TRBJ2-7, with D possibly being TRBD2 (7 bases). The V and J ends lost 3 bases and 2 bases respectively, with 11 bases between them. CDR3 length: 14 amino acids. This CDR3 is CASSFGGAAYEQYF. The DNA for the CDR3 is TGTGCCAGCAGTTTTGGGGGGGCCGCCTACGAGCAGTACTTC.

This clonotype was picked up a small number of times. The rearrangement uses TRBV20-1 and TRBJ1-2; no reliable D call. The V end was cut by 6 bases, the J end by 8 bases, with 19 bases between. Germline CDR1 and CDR2: DFQATT and SNEGSKA (reference sequence). This CDR3 is 13 amino acids long. The CDR3 DNA reads as TGCAGTGCCGAGTCACCCGGGGTTACGGGCTACACCTTC. Encoded protein: CSAESPGVTGYTF.

This clonotype was seen many times. The gene calls are TRBV19 and TRBJ2-5; no clear D gene. Germline CDR1 is LNHDA and CDR2 is SQIVND (reference sequence). This CDR3 is built from 13 residues. Trimming took 3 bases from V and 0 from J, leaving 5 bases between them. The CDR3 DNA reads TGTGCCAGTAGTATGGAGTACCAAGAGACCCAGTACTTC. Protein product: CASSMEYQETQYF. The entire variable domain, with the rest obtained from reference TRBV19 and TRBJ2-5, is as follows: DGGITQSPKYLFRKEGQNVTLSCEQNLNHDAMYWYRQDPGQGLRLIYYSQIVNDFQKGDIAEGYSVSREKKESFPLTVTSAQKNPTAFYLCASSMEYQETQYFGPGTRLLVL.

This clonotype was observed a handful of times. The chain carries TRBV29-1 and TRBJ2-2, with D possibly TRBD2 on 7 matching bases. Looked up from germline, CDR1 is SQVTM and CDR2 is ANQGSEA. The V gene lost 6 bases and the J gene lost 1 base, with 18 bases spanning the gap. The CDR3 runs to 16 residues. CDR3 sequence: CSVEWGGAKNTGELFF. CDR3 nucleotide sequence: TGCAGCGTCGAATGGGGGGGCGCGAAGAACACCGGGGAGCTGTTTTTT.

A few counts support this clonotype. The chain uses TRBV7-3 and TRBJ1-1, with D unclear. Germline V gene sequence: CDR1 SGHTA, CDR2 FQGTGA. The CDR3 covers 13 residues. The V end lost 4 bases, the J end lost 0 bases, and 6 bases lay between the germline ends. CDR3 sequence (DNA): TGTGCCAGCAGCTCGGGAATGAACACTGAAGCTTTCTTT. Encoded protein: CASSSGMNTEAFF.